The 18 T cell receptor beta chains reported below all come from one sample, sequenced in a study of T cell repertoires in cytomegalovirus infection. These receptors have no identified antigens. Via MiXCR, TCRdb re-called the reads, giving one row per CDR3 protein. The sample consists of 300,000 to 400,000 distinct CDR3 sequences, almost 30% of them appearing once. Source: cultured PBMCs, taken from culture after CMV antigen stimulation. The receptors stem from a human donor in good health (CMV status not recorded). Some clones in this sample may be carry-over from other donors' samples.

This chain uses TRBV7-9 with TRBJ1-1; D is uncertain. There are 15 residues in the CDR3. V shed 1 base and J shed 2 bases, with 11 bases lying between them. Germline V gene sequence: CDR1 SEHNR, CDR2 FQNEAQ (reference sequence). The CDR3 DNA sequence: TGTGCCAGCAGCTTAGTGGCAGGCGTAAACACTGAAGCTTTCTTT. Encoded protein: CASSLVAGVNTEAFF.

This clonotype was counted a few times. V gene TRBV7-6 combines with J gene TRBJ2-1, with 10 bases matching TRBD2. Trimming at V came to 5 bases and at J to 6 bases, leaving 7 bases not matched to a gene. Germline CDR1 SGHVS, CDR2 FNYEAQ. The CDR3 extends over 15 amino acids. The CDR3 nucleotides read TGTGCCAGCAGCCTTAGCGGGGGGCCTTCCAATGAGCAGTTCTTC. Its translation is CASSLSGGPSNEQFF.

This clonotype was recorded many times. V usage is TRBV27 and J usage is TRBJ1-2; 8 bases map to TRBD1. With V trimmed by 0 bases and J by 7 bases, 16 bases remained unmatched. Germline CDR1 MNHEY, CDR2 SMNVEV (reference sequence). This CDR3 contains 18 residues. Here the CDR3 reads CASSLSWQGARPASGYTF. The DNA for the CDR3 is TGTGCCAGCAGTTTATCTTGGCAGGGGGCAAGGCCAGCCAGTGGCTACACCTTC.

This clonotype was seen more than once but under ten times. V and J are TRBV12-3 or TRBV12-4 and TRBJ2-3, with D perhaps TRBD2 (6 bases). The CDR3 is made up of 13 amino acids. Trimming took 9 bases from V and 6 from J, leaving 16 bases between them. The CDR3 DNA reads as TGTGCCAGTACCGCGGGACCCCGCGATACGCAGTATTTT. Protein product: CASTAGPRDTQYF.

This clonotype has only a few counts. V usage is TRBV6-6 and J usage is TRBJ1-2; 10 bases match TRBD1. Trimming at V came to 6 bases and at J to 3 bases, leaving 7 bases not matched to a gene. Germline values: CDR1 MNHNY, CDR2 SVGAGI (reference sequence). The CDR3 is made up of 15 amino acids. Written as DNA, the CDR3 is TGTGCCAGCAGCCAGGGACAGGGGAACTACTATGGCTACACCTTC. This encodes CASSQGQGNYYGYTF.

The J gene is TRBJ2-5, the V gene TRBV13; 9 nucleotides match TRBD2. The CDR3 totals 14 residues. Trimming cost V 5 bases and J 3 bases; bases outside gene matches: 4. Germline CDR1 and CDR2: PRHDT and FYEKMQ (reference sequence). In DNA form, the CDR3 reads TGTGCCAGCAGCCCCGGACTAGCGAAAGAGACCCAGTACTTC. It is translated as CASSPGLAKETQYF.

The sample holds a few counts of this clonotype. This chain links TRBV10-3 with TRBJ2-3; no reliable D call. With 2 bases removed from V and 6 bases from J, the gap between germline ends came to 6 bases. Germline CDR1 ENHRY, CDR2 SYGVKD. The CDR3 has 12 residues. The CDR3 DNA reads TGTGCCATCAGTGAGAATGCGGATACGCAGTATTTT. Translated: CAISENADTQYF.

This rearrangement joins TRBV7-9 to TRBJ1-6; D might be TRBD1 (6 bases). Trimming shortened V by 8 bases and J by 5 bases, and 16 bases separated the two germline ends. Germline V gene lookup returns CDR1 SEHNR and CDR2 FQNEAQ (reference sequence). The CDR3 length is 15 residues. CDR3 coding DNA: TGTGCCAGCGGCTCCCGGACAGATGATAATTCACCCCTCCACTTT. Its protein product is CASGSRTDDNSPLHF.

This clonotype was found a few times. This chain connects TRBV6-5 to TRBJ2-1; TRBD1 aligns across 10 bases. Per germline, CDR1 MNHEY and CDR2 SVGAGI. The trim removed 0 bases at V and 2 bases at J, leaving 1 base unmatched. The CDR3 runs 16 residues. CDR3 DNA sequence: TGTGCCAGCAGTTACTCCGGACAGGGGGCCTACAATGAGCAGTTCTTC. This gives the protein CASSYSGQGAYNEQFF.

V is TRBV12-3 or TRBV12-4 and J is TRBJ2-5; D gene ambiguous. The CDR3 runs 13 residues. Deletions cut 2 bases from V and 4 bases from J, with 8 bases between. In DNA form, the CDR3 reads TGTGCCAGCAGTTTACAGGCTGGAGAGACCCAGTACTTC. It encodes CASSLQAGETQYF.

This chain connects TRBV19 to TRBJ1-1; D ambiguous. The CDR3 totals 13 residues. Germline V lookup: CDR1 LNHDA, CDR2 SQIVND (reference sequence). The V gene lost 10 bases and the J gene lost 10 bases, with 22 bases spanning the gap. CDR3 sequence (DNA): TGTGCCATCCCCGAGGCGGACGGTAGCCGAGCTTTCTTT. This translates into CAIPEADGSRAFF.

This clonotype was seen a handful of times. CDR3 sequence reads: CASSSDSSNEQFF. CDR3 DNA sequence: TGTGCCAGCAGTTCGGACAGCAGTAATGAGCAGTTCTTC. This chain joins TRBV27 and TRBJ2-1; maybe TRBD1 (6 bases). CDR3 length: 13 amino acids. Germline CDR1 and CDR2: MNHEY and SMNVEV (reference sequence). Trimming shortened V by 4 bases and J by 7 bases, and 11 bases separated the two germline ends.

The chain combines TRBV3-1 with TRBJ2-1; the match to TRBD2 covers 10 bases. The CDR3 has 15 residues. The germline V gene has CDR1 LGHDT and CDR2 YNNKEL (reference sequence). Trimming cost V 4 bases and J 8 bases; bases outside gene matches: 8. The CDR3 DNA reads TGTGCCAGCAGCCTACCGGGACTAGCGAGGGATGAGCAGTTCTTC. Amino acids: CASSLPGLARDEQFF.

The chain couples TRBV29-1 to TRBJ1-2; D ambiguous. V shed 5 bases and J shed 8 bases, with 12 bases lying between them. This CDR3 region has 11 residues. Germline CDR1 and CDR2: SQVTM and ANQGSEA. This CDR3 reads CSVRDGRGYTF. CDR3 nucleotides: TGCAGCGTTCGAGATGGGAGAGGCTACACCTTC. Supplemented by reference TRBV29-1 and TRBJ1-2, the full variable domain reads SAVISQKPSRDICQRGTSLTIQCQVDSQVTMMFWYRQQPGQSLTLIATANQGSEATYESGFVIDKFPISRPNLTFSTLTVSNMSPEDSSIYLCSVRDGRGYTFGSGTRLTVV.

This clonotype was counted between two and nine times. The V and J genes are TRBV10-2 and TRBJ1-1, with 9 bases aligning to TRBD1. Germline assignment: CDR1 WSHSY and CDR2 SAAADI. The CDR3 is 15 amino acids. V shed 5 bases, J shed 1 base, and the junction held 5 bases outside the gene matches. CDR3 sequence reads: CASSFPGQGNTEAFF. The CDR3 bases are TGCGCCAGCAGTTTTCCGGGACAGGGGAACACTGAAGCTTTCTTT.

This clonotype was observed at least ten times. This chain connects TRBV19 to TRBJ2-1; D is undetermined. The CDR3 has 12 amino acids. V lost 5 bases, J lost 6 bases, and 8 bases lay in between. Germline CDR1 and CDR2: LNHDA and SQIVND (reference sequence). As DNA, the CDR3 is TGTGCCAGTAGTTATAGGGTCAATGAGCAGTTCTTC. This encodes CASSYRVNEQFF.

This clonotype was seen only a few times. The rearrangement joins TRBV7-6 to TRBJ2-4, with D possibly matching TRBD1 (7 bases). The CDR3 is made up of 18 amino acids. Looked up from germline, CDR1 is SGHVS and CDR2 is FNYEAQ. V gave up 5 bases and J gave up 2 bases, with 22 bases separating them. CDR3 in amino acids: CASSVEGRPRGPKNIQYF. CDR3 coding DNA: TGTGCCAGCAGCGTCGAGGGGAGGCCAAGGGGGCCCAAAAACATTCAGTACTTC. Combining the CDR3 with reference TRBV7-6 and TRBJ2-4 gives the whole variable domain GAGVSQSPRYKVTKRGQDVALRCDPISGHVSLYWYRQALGQGPEFLTYFNYEAQQDKSGLPNDRFSAERPEGSISTLTIQRTEQRDSAMYRCASSVEGRPRGPKNIQYFGAGTRLSVL.

This rearrangement joins TRBV9 to TRBJ2-3; a possible D gene is TRBD2 (5 bases). Germline CDR1 SGDLS, CDR2 YYNGEE. The CDR3 consists of 15 residues. V lost 0 bases to trimming and J lost 2 bases, with 10 bases between them. The CDR3: CASSVGVALTDTQYF. Written as DNA, the CDR3 is TGTGCCAGCAGCGTAGGGGTAGCGCTCACAGATACGCAGTATTTT.